The 28 T cell receptor beta chains below come from one sample, sequenced in a study of blood T cell repertoires in COVID-19. The protocol was immunoSEQ multiplex PCR, while the TCRdb copy is restricted to in-frame clones and leaves out a portion. Of approximately 270,000 clones in the sample, approximately 90% were seen once. Sequenced sample: peripheral blood. The source is a young man with acute or convalescent COVID-19.

The chain employs TRBV6-5 and TRBJ1-2, with TRBD1 matching over 7 bases. V trimming: 5 bases; J trimming: 3 bases; junction bases outside the gene matches: 6. The CDR3 extends over 14 amino acids. Germline values: CDR1 MNHEY, CDR2 SVGAGI. This CDR3 is CASSRDSAYYGYTF. CDR3 DNA: TGTGCCAGCAGTCGGGACAGTGCATACTATGGCTACACCTTC.

The genes are TRBV19 and TRBJ2-4; possibly TRBD1 for D (6 bases). V shed 6 bases and J shed 8 bases, with 17 bases lying between them. CDR3 length: 14 amino acids. Germline V gene lookup returns CDR1 LNHDA and CDR2 SQIVND (reference sequence). Written as DNA, the CDR3 is TGTGCCAGTAGAGAACAGGGCGCCATGGACATTCAGTACTTC. Its translation: CASREQGAMDIQYF.

The genes are TRBV5-8 and TRBJ1-2; the D is unclear. CDR1 is SGHTS, CDR2 YDEGEE, per germline. The V end lost 4 bases, the J end lost 0 bases, and 10 bases lay between the germline ends. The CDR3 contains 14 residues. In DNA, the CDR3 is TGTGCCAGCAGCCGGGAAATACCTAACTATGGCTACACCTTC. This encodes CASSREIPNYGYTF.

There are a few counts of this clone. V usage is TRBV7-9 and J usage is TRBJ1-6; D gene ambiguous. The germline gives CDR1 SEHNR, CDR2 FQNEAQ (reference sequence). V gave up 1 base and J gave up 5 bases, with 6 bases separating them. This CDR3 is 14 amino acids long. CDR3 sequence reads: CASSLDSHNSPLHF. CDR3 nucleotide sequence: TGTGCCAGCAGCTTAGACAGTCATAATTCACCCCTCCACTTT.

The chain carries TRBV19 and TRBJ2-1; D possibly corresponds to TRBD2 (6 bases). CDR3 length: 16 amino acids. Germline CDR1 and CDR2: LNHDA and SQIVND (reference sequence). Trimming left V 5 bases short and J 0 bases short, with 14 bases between. The CDR3 coding sequence is TGTGCCAGTAGTGAAGGCGGGATGGTCTCCTACAATGAGCAGTTCTTC. The encoded protein is CASSEGGMVSYNEQFF. The full variable domain, with the rest looked up from reference TRBV19 and TRBJ2-1, is DGGITQSPKYLFRKEGQNVTLSCEQNLNHDAMYWYRQDPGQGLRLIYYSQIVNDFQKGDIAEGYSVSREKKESFPLTVTSAQKNPTAFYLCASSEGGMVSYNEQFFGPGTRLTVL.

The chain couples TRBV7-9 to TRBJ2-1, with D tentatively TRBD2 (5 bases). Trimming shortened V by 5 bases and J by 9 bases, and 14 bases separated the two germline ends. The CDR3 loop spans 13 amino acids. CDR1 is SEHNR, CDR2 FQNEAQ, per germline (reference sequence). CDR3 amino acids: CASSPTSSSEQFF. The CDR3 DNA is TGTGCCAGCAGCCCCACTAGTTCGAGTGAGCAGTTCTTC.

This clone was recorded only once. This sequence joins TRBV6-5 and TRBJ1-1; D uncertain. CDR1 MNHEY and CDR2 SVGAGI come from the germline V gene. The CDR3 is 14 amino acids. Deletions cut 6 bases from V and 3 bases from J, with 14 bases between. The CDR3 nucleotides read TGTGCCAGCAGCCCACACAGTTCAGACACTGAAGCTTTCTTT. Its translation is CASSPHSSDTEAFF.

The J gene is TRBJ2-7, the V gene TRBV10-3; D gene uncertain. There are 17 residues in the CDR3. The ends were cut back, 0 bases at V and 0 bases at J, with 15 bases in the middle. From germline, CDR1 is ENHRY and CDR2 SYGVKD. Here the CDR3 DNA reads TGTGCCATCAGTGAGTCCTCCTCCGCCAGCGCCTCCTACGAGCAGTACTTC. Translated: CAISESSSASASYEQYF.

The V gene is TRBV11-2, the J gene TRBJ1-1; 11 bases align to TRBD1. The CDR3 is 15 amino acids. From germline, CDR1 is SGHAT and CDR2 FQNNGV. J gave up 3 bases and V 4 bases, and 4 bases lay outside the gene matches. In DNA form, the CDR3 reads TGTGCCAGCAGCTCGCGGACAGGGGGCTACACTGAAGCTTTCTTT. Amino acids: CASSSRTGGYTEAFF. The complete variable domain, with remaining parts taken from reference TRBV11-2 and TRBJ1-1, reads EAGVAQSPRYKIIEKRQSVAFWCNPISGHATLYWYQQILGQGPKLLIQFQNNGVVDDSQLPKDRFSAERLKGVDSTLKIQPAKLEDSAVYLCASSSRTGGYTEAFFGQGTRLTVV.

The V gene is TRBV28, the J gene TRBJ2-5; TRBD2 aligns across 10 bases. CDR1 is MDHEN and CDR2 is SYDVKM in the germline V gene. CDR3 length: 16 residues. With 8 bases clipped from V and 4 bases from J, the junction kept 13 bases outside the gene matches. The CDR3 region is CASGGVSGRAIETQYF. As DNA, the CDR3 is TGTGCCAGCGGGGGGGTAAGCGGGAGGGCCATAGAGACCCAGTACTTC.

Here the CDR3 DNA reads TGCGCCAGCAGCTTGGGGGACTACCGGGAGCTGTTTTTT. Protein product: CASSLGDYRELFF. The V and J genes are TRBV5-1 and TRBJ2-2; 7 bases line up with TRBD2. Trimming at V came to 0 bases and at J to 9 bases, leaving 2 bases not matched to a gene. The length of the CDR3 is 13 residues. CDR1 and CDR2 (germline): SGHRS, YFSETQ.

The chain has TRBV3-1 (or the pseudogene TRBV3-2) and TRBJ1-2; no definite D call. There are 11 residues in the CDR3. V lost 0 bases and J 7 bases, leaving 3 bases between the germline ends. Per the germline V gene, CDR1 is LGHDT and CDR2 is YNNKEL (reference sequence). The CDR3 here is CASSQESGYTF. DNA of the CDR3: TGTGCCAGCAGCCAAGAGAGTGGCTACACCTTC.

CDR3 nucleotide sequence: TGTGCCAGCAGTCAAGGACTAGCGGGGGGGCGGGTCTTCAAGTATTTT. Translated, it gives CASSQGLAGGRVFKYF. The chain joins TRBV2 to TRBJ2-3, with 15 bases aligning to TRBD2. Per the germline V gene, CDR1 is SNHLY and CDR2 is FYNNEI. This CDR3 contains 16 residues. V shed 5 bases, J shed 13 bases, and the junction held 13 bases outside the gene matches.

This chain joins TRBV6-6 and TRBJ1-5; D uncertain. CDR3 length: 12 amino acids. CDR1 is MNHNY and CDR2 is SVGAGI in the germline V gene (reference sequence). V lost 2 bases to trimming and J lost 8 bases, with 7 bases between them. The CDR3 loop reads CASSYIEEPQHF. The DNA for the CDR3 is TGTGCCAGCAGTTACATCGAGGAGCCCCAGCATTTT.

The chain combines TRBV4-2 with TRBJ1-5, with a weak D call TRBD1 (5 bases). This CDR3 has 16 amino acids. Germline lookup yields CDR1 LGHNA and CDR2 YNFKEQ. V lost 0 bases, J lost 5 bases, and 14 bases lay in between. CDR3 residues: CASSQDWGRKDQPQHF. Written as DNA, the CDR3 is TGTGCCAGCAGCCAAGATTGGGGCAGGAAGGATCAGCCCCAGCATTTT.

This sequence joins TRBV12-3 or TRBV12-4 and TRBJ1-1; 7 nucleotides match TRBD1. The CDR3 runs 13 residues. V shed 6 bases, J shed 5 bases, and the junction held 6 bases outside the gene matches. Here the CDR3 DNA reads TGTGCCAGCAGCAGACAGGGAGGTACTGAAGCTTTCTTT. Encoded protein: CASSRQGGTEAFF.

The chain is built from TRBV28 and TRBJ2-7; the D gene is possibly TRBD1 (6 bases). The CDR3 is made up of 14 amino acids. V lost 6 bases to trimming and J lost 0 bases, with 12 bases between them. Germline loops: CDR1 MDHEN, CDR2 SYDVKM. CDR3 loop: CASSRTVGSYEQYF. Here the CDR3 DNA reads TGTGCCAGCAGCCGGACAGTGGGCTCCTACGAGCAGTACTTC.

This clone was recorded once. The chain carries TRBV6-6 and TRBJ2-2; D gene uncertain. Germline V gene sequence: CDR1 MNHNY, CDR2 SVGAGI (reference sequence). The CDR3 consists of 13 residues. V was shortened by 6 bases and J by 8 bases, with 13 bases between the two germline ends. The CDR3 spells CASSPIRRGELFF. The CDR3 bases are TGTGCCAGCAGCCCAATCCGTCGGGGGGAGCTGTTTTTT.

This sequence joins TRBV5-1 and TRBJ1-2, with D possibly being TRBD1 (5 bases). The CDR3 has 17 amino acids. V lost 3 bases and J 3 bases, leaving 21 bases between the germline ends. The germline CDR1 and CDR2 sequences are SGHRS and YFSETQ. The CDR3 DNA reads as TGCGCCAGCAGCTCGTGGTATTCTCGGACATCGGACTATGGCTACACCTTC. It translates to CASSSWYSRTSDYGYTF.

The gene calls are TRBV5-4 and TRBJ2-5; 8 bases agree with TRBD2. The CDR3 has 15 residues. Germline CDR1 reads SGHNT; CDR2 reads YYREEE (reference sequence). The J segment lost 3 bases and the V segment lost 4 bases, leaving 8 bases of the junction unmatched. In DNA form, the CDR3 reads TGTGCCAGCAGCCGGGGGGGCCAATCAGAAGAGACCCAGTACTTC. It translates to CASSRGGQSEETQYF.

This chain joins TRBV29-1 and TRBJ2-5; 13 bases are a match to TRBD2. Losses at the gene ends were 1 base for V and 5 bases for J; bases not matched to a gene: 10. CDR1 is SQVTM and CDR2 is ANQGSEA in the germline V gene. This CDR3 spans 17 amino acids. CDR3 sequence reads: CSVEGTSGSPQGETQYF. CDR3 DNA sequence: TGCAGCGTTGAAGGGACTAGCGGGAGCCCACAGGGGGAGACCCAGTACTTC.

This chain uses TRBV2 with TRBJ1-1; no firm D call. This CDR3 has 14 amino acids. From germline, CDR1 is SNHLY and CDR2 FYNNEI. Trimming removed 8 bases at V and 2 bases at J, with 15 bases between. The CDR3 coding sequence is TGTGCCAGCCAGCCCCGGGTACTAAACACTGAAGCTTTCTTT. Amino acid sequence: CASQPRVLNTEAFF.

This clone was observed a few times. The chain combines TRBV27 with TRBJ2-7; D might be TRBD1 (5 bases). Germline V CDR1 and CDR2: MNHEY, SMNVEV (reference sequence). CDR3 length: 13 residues. Between the trimmed V and J ends, which lost 6 bases and 7 bases, there was a span of 16 bases. CDR3 loop: CASRPQGLREQYF. The CDR3 bases are TGTGCCAGCAGGCCGCAGGGTTTGAGGGAGCAGTACTTC.

The V and J genes are TRBV7-9 and TRBJ1-4, with D maybe TRBD1 (6 bases). CDR1 SEHNR and CDR2 FQNEAQ come from the germline V gene (reference sequence). V dropped 4 bases and J dropped 8 bases, with 20 bases sitting between them. This CDR3 has 16 residues. CDR3 region: CASSSIKGQYAEKLFF. For the CDR3, the DNA is TGTGCCAGCAGCTCCATAAAAGGACAGTATGCCGAAAAACTGTTTTTT.

The V and J genes are TRBV2 and TRBJ2-5; no clear D gene. V lost 8 bases, J lost 1 base, and 8 bases lay in between. Germline V CDR1 and CDR2: SNHLY, FYNNEI. This CDR3 has 12 residues. The CDR3 nucleotides read TGTGCCAGCGATCTAGGCCAAGAGACCCAGTACTTC. Amino acid sequence: CASDLGQETQYF.

V gene TRBV20-1 combines with J gene TRBJ2-1; TRBD2 might be the D (5 bases). Germline lookup yields CDR1 DFQATT and CDR2 SNEGSKA (reference sequence). There are 11 residues in the CDR3. V shed 1 base and J shed 8 bases, with 6 bases lying between them. CDR3 DNA sequence: TGCAGTGCTAGAGGGCGGGATGAGCAGTTCTTC. As protein: CSARGRDEQFF.

The chain combines TRBV12-2 with TRBJ1-2. TRBV12-2 is listed as a pseudogene. The CDR3 consists of 13 residues. This CDR3 reads CASRSQEGYGYTF. CDR3 DNA: TGTGCAAGTCGCTCCCAGGAGGGTTATGGCTACACCTTC.

The V gene is TRBV11-3, the J gene TRBJ2-1; tentatively, D is TRBD1 (5 bases). V gave up 6 bases and J gave up 9 bases, with 18 bases separating them. Germline V gene sequence: CDR1 SGHNT, CDR2 YENEEA. The CDR3 spans 14 residues. The CDR3 spells CASSFRAGVGEQFF. The CDR3 region has the DNA TGTGCCAGCAGTTTCAGGGCTGGTGTTGGTGAGCAGTTCTTC.